This T cell receptor (beta chain) was observed in a study of cytomegalovirus exposure and HLA in healthy donors. This clone came up a few times. PCR employed 60 Vbeta and 13 Jbeta primers. Data came from immunoSEQ multiplex PCR; TCRdb stores just in-frame clones and leaves some out. The sample has roughly 110,000 clones, around 75% seen once. Per the germline V gene, CDR1 is SNHLY and CDR2 is FYNNEI. This CDR3 comprises 13 residues. The TCR was taken from a young woman in good health and CMV-seronegative. Sequenced sample: PBMCs. This sequence joins TRBV2 and TRBJ1-5; 7 bases fit TRBD1. For the CDR3, the DNA is TGTGCGTCAAAACAGGGGAGTAATCAGCCCCAGCATTTT. Translated: CASKQGSNQPQHF.